Each of the 24 T cell receptor beta chains below was sequenced from the same sample in a study of CD8+ T cells in alopecia areata (dated by TCRdb to the late 2010s). Pooled mouse cutaneous lymph node cells were stained for CD4, CD8alpha, NKG2D, NKG2ACE and other markers, then sorted on a BD Influx. Libraries were built with the immunoSEQ multiplex PCR assay. RNA was extracted from all samples and reverse transcribed into cDNA as template for TCR sequencing. TCRdb mirrors the immuneACCESS table, restricted to in-frame sequences. Some clones are absent from its copies; in checked studies, under half trace to an unresolved V gene, and the reason for the others is unknown. The table puts over 250,000 clones in this sample, none counted just once. Approximately 1.2% of the sample is held by the ten biggest clonotypes. Sequencing was performed on CD4+ T cells sorted from a lymph node. The receptors shown here come from a C3H/HeJ mouse with alopecia areata. Mice of this strain carry the MHC haplotype H2-k.

Remarks on this clone: The genes are named according to mouse. The read ends 4 residues early relative to the CDR3; the germline J gene fills the gap. The chain joins TRBV5 to TRBJ2-1, with TRBD2 identical over 9 bases. CDR3 length equals 14 residues. Germline V gene lookup returns CDR1 LGHNA and CDR2 YNLKQL (reference sequence). The sequenced CDR3 bases are TGTGCCAGCAGCCATGGGGGGGCGGGAGCT. Translation gives CASSHGGAGA. In full, the CDR3 reads CASSHGGAGAEQFF.

Notes on this clone: The germline and genes are mouse ones. Read sequence stops 4 residues before the CDR3 end, and the germline J gene provides the missing end. The V and J genes are TRBV31 and TRBJ2-4; 7 bases fit TRBD1. J lost 0 bases, V lost 3 bases, and 6 bases had no gene match. This CDR3 has 15 amino acids. CDR1 GKSSPN and CDR2 SITVG come from the germline V gene. CDR3 DNA (partial): TGTGCCTGGAGCCACGACAGGGCTAGTCAAAAC. It translates to CAWSHDRASQN. The CDR3 as a whole reads CAWSHDRASQNTLYF.

This clone was counted a few times. Any gene name here is a mouse gene name. The CDR3 end is not reached by the read, which stops 4 residues before it; the germline J gene fills it in. The genes are TRBV5 and TRBJ2-5; TRBD1 might be the D (6 bases). Germline lookup yields CDR1 LGHNA and CDR2 YNLKQL (reference sequence). The CDR3 sequence is 14 residues long. The sequenced part of the CDR3 DNA is TGTGCCAGCAGCCAAGACAGGGGAGACGAC. This translates into CASSQDRGDD. Given in full, the CDR3 is CASSQDRGDDTQYF.

In this sample, this clone turned up a few times. Here the gene names and germline are mouse. Read sequence stops 4 residues before the CDR3 end, and the germline J gene provides the missing end. The J gene is TRBJ1-1, the V gene TRBV19, with D possibly TRBD1 on 6 matching bases. Germline V CDR1 and CDR2: FNHDT, SITEND (reference sequence). The V and J ends lost 6 bases and 3 bases respectively, with 9 bases between them. The length of the CDR3 is 12 residues. The CDR3 sequence is CASTTGYTEVFF. Incomplete CDR3 DNA: TGTGCCAGCACCACAGGGTACACA.

This clone was recorded a few times. Genes and germline come from the mouse. The read is 4 residues too short to cover the CDR3 end, so that end is filled in from the germline J gene. This sequence joins TRBV13-2 and TRBJ2-1; 10 nucleotides agree with TRBD2. This CDR3 region has 15 residues. Per germline, CDR1 NNHNN and CDR2 SYGAGS (reference sequence). The V gene end was trimmed by 5 bases and the J gene end by 0 bases; junction bases not matched to a gene: 2. The CDR3 bases that were read are TGTGCCAGCGGGGACTGGGGGCTTAACTATGCT. It specifies CASGDWGLNYA. In full, the CDR3 reads CASGDWGLNYAEQFF.

Turning to this clone: Genes and germline come from the mouse. The CDR3 end is not reached by the read, which stops 3 residues before it; the germline J gene fills it in. The sample carries other DNA sequences with the same CDR3. V is TRBV1 and J is TRBJ1-6, with 8 bases fitting TRBD1. TRBJ1-6 is given ORF status, its function remaining uncertain. This CDR3 is built from 14 residues. V shed 3 bases and J 8 bases; nucleotides not matched to a gene: 3. Germline loops: CDR1 NSQYPW, CDR2 LRSPGD (reference sequence). CDR3: CTCSAQGADSPLYF. The covered CDR3 bases are TGCACCTGCAGTGCTCAGGGGGCGGATTCGCCC.

This clone came up a few times. These gene names are mouse names. The CDR3 goes on 4 residues after the read ends, and that part is filled in from the germline J gene. The genes are TRBV3 and TRBJ2-2; maybe TRBD1 (6 bases). The CDR3 runs to 12 residues. Germline V lookup: CDR1 SNHLY, CDR2 FYNGKV (reference sequence). CDR3 sequence reads: CASSSRGGQLYF. The sequenced part of the CDR3 DNA is TGTGCCAGCAGCTCCAGGGGTGGG. Based on the CDR3 plus reference TRBV3 and TRBJ2-2, the full variable domain is GPKVLQIPSHQIIDMGQMVTLNCDPVSNHLYFYWYKQILGQQMEFLVNFYNGKVMEKSKLFKDQFSVERPDGSYFTLKIQPTALEDSAVYFCASSSRGGQLYFGEGSKLTVL.

This clone was seen only a few times. Gene names refer to mouse genes. Coverage ceases 4 residues before the CDR3 finishes, and the germline J gene fills in the end. This chain joins TRBV19 and TRBJ1-1; unclear D gene. The CDR3 runs to 13 residues. V lost 4 bases and J lost 1, with 8 bases in between. Per germline, CDR1 FNHDT and CDR2 SITEND (reference sequence). CDR3 in amino acids: CASSLTRNTEVFF. The sequenced CDR3 bases are TGTGCCAGCAGTCTCACAAGAAACACA.

In this sample, this clone turned up a few times. The gene names given are mouse names. The CDR3 end is not reached by the read, which stops 4 residues before it; the germline J gene fills it in. This chain uses TRBV17 with TRBJ2-3, with 12 nucleotides matching TRBD2. Germline lookup yields CDR1 MNHDT and CDR2 YYDKIL. The CDR3 loop spans 15 amino acids. This CDR3 reads CASSVDWGGEETLYF. The CDR3 bases that were read are TGTGCTAGCAGTGTCGACTGGGGGGGCGAAGAA.

This clone was observed a handful of times. Gene names are mouse gene names. Read sequence stops 4 residues before the CDR3 end, and the germline J gene provides the missing end. The chain uses TRBV1 and TRBJ1-1; 8 nucleotides agree with TRBD1. The CDR3 has 14 residues. The germline CDR1 and CDR2 sequences are NSQYPW and LRSPGD (reference sequence). Trimming at V came to 3 bases and at J to 4 bases, leaving 4 bases not matched to a gene. The sequenced part of the CDR3 DNA is TGCACCTGCAGTGCGACAGGGGAAGGCACA. It translates to CTCSATGEGT. The CDR3, in full, reads CTCSATGEGTEVFF.

This clone was seen a few times. Gene names follow the mouse nomenclature. The CDR3 end is not reached by the read, which stops 4 residues before it; the germline J gene fills it in. The V gene is TRBV16, the J gene TRBJ2-5; weak D call: TRBD2 (6 bases). The CDR3 totals 16 residues. Germline loops: CDR1 SGHSA, CDR2 FRNQAP. The ends were cut back, 1 base at V and 0 bases at J, with 11 bases in the middle. The CDR3 region is CASSLGGEGNQDTQYF. CDR3 DNA, as far as it was read: TGTGCAAGCAGCTTAGGGGGGGAGGGAAACCAAGAC.

Concerning this clone itself: Genes and germline are mouse. In the same sample, other DNA sequences code for this CDR3. CDR3 DNA, as far as it was read: TGTGCCAGCAGTGATGCTCTGGGGGACCAAGAC. Protein product: CASSDALGDQD. In full, the CDR3 is CASSDALGDQDTQYF. V is TRBV13-1 and J is TRBJ2-5, with TRBD2 matching 7 bases. The missing CDR3 end, 4 residues past where the read stops, is filled in from the germline J gene. V gave up 0 bases and J gave up 1 base; unmatched junction bases: 2. The CDR3 extends over 15 amino acids. Germline V gives CDR1 NSHNY, CDR2 SYGAGN.

This clone was counted only a few times. Gene names denote mouse genes. The observed sequence ends 4 residues before the CDR3 terminus, with the missing tail filled in from the germline J gene. Within the sample, other DNA sequences also encode this same CDR3. The V and J genes are TRBV13-2 and TRBJ1-2; tentatively, D is TRBD1 (6 bases). The CDR3 is 14 residues long. The germline V gene has CDR1 NNHNN and CDR2 SYGAGS (reference sequence). V was trimmed by 2 bases and J by 4 bases, leaving 12 bases between them. Partial CDR3 DNA: TGTGCCAGCGGTGACAGGGGCGCGGGCTCC. Translation gives CASGDRGAGS. The whole CDR3 region reads CASGDRGAGSDYTF.

With regard to this clone: Gene names and germline refer to mouse. Read coverage stops 4 residues before the CDR3 terminus; the germline J gene supplies the remainder. This chain links TRBV13-3 with TRBJ1-1; D is perhaps TRBD1 (5 bases). Deletions cut 0 bases from V and 0 bases from J, with 6 bases between. The germline CDR1 and CDR2 sequences are NNHDY and SYVADS. The CDR3 is made up of 14 amino acids. The CDR3 spells CASSDAGPNTEVFF. The DNA read from the CDR3 is TGTGCCAGCAGTGATGCAGGGCCAAACACA.

In the case of this clone: The genes are named according to mouse. The read falls 4 residues short of the CDR3 end, and the missing part is taken from the germline J gene. The rearrangement joins TRBV13-1 to TRBJ2-5, with 8 nucleotides matching TRBD2. The CDR3 consists of 14 residues. J was trimmed by 1 base and V by 3 bases; bases with no gene match: 1. The V gene's germline CDR1 is NSHNY and CDR2 SYGAGN. The CDR3 loop reads CASSVLGDQDTQYF. The part of the CDR3 DNA that was read is TGTGCCAGCAGTGTACTGGGGGACCAAGAC.

As regards this clone: Each gene name is a mouse one. The observed sequence ends 4 residues before the CDR3 terminus, with the missing tail filled in from the germline J gene. The V and J genes are TRBV5 and TRBJ2-1; TRBD1 agrees at 10 bases. This CDR3 is built from 15 residues. CDR1 is LGHNA and CDR2 is YNLKQL in the germline V gene (reference sequence). The CDR3 is CASSHPGQGRAEQFF. CDR3 DNA (partial): TGTGCCAGCAGCCACCCGGGACAGGGGAGGGCT.

This clone was counted between two and nine times. The gene symbols are mouse symbols. The read terminates 4 residues before the CDR3 end, so the remaining end is supplied by the germline J gene. This rearrangement joins TRBV17 to TRBJ2-2; TRBD1 matches 9 bases. The junction had 4 bases not matched to a gene; V was cut back by 5 bases and J by 3 bases. Germline CDR1 reads MNHDT; CDR2 reads YYDKIL. This CDR3 is built from 15 residues. Here the CDR3 reads CASSHRGQDTGQLYF. CDR3 DNA (partial): TGTGCTAGCAGTCACAGGGGGCAGGACACCGGG.

This clone was seen only a few times. Germline and genes: mouse. The read halts 4 residues ahead of the CDR3 end, with the missing end drawn from the germline J gene. The V gene is TRBV19, the J gene TRBJ1-2, with a tentative D call TRBD1 (6 bases). CDR3 length: 13 amino acids. Germline-derived CDR1 and CDR2 are FNHDT and SITEND (reference sequence). CDR3 DNA, as far as it was read: TGTGCCAGCAGGGTACAGGGTGGGTCC. As protein: CASRVQGGS. The complete CDR3 sequence is CASRVQGGSDYTF.

This clone was seen more than once but under ten times. The gene names given are mouse names. The read comes to an end 4 residues before the CDR3 does, leaving the germline J gene to fill in the end. The rearrangement joins TRBV13-2 to TRBJ2-3, with a tentative D call TRBD1 (6 bases). Germline CDR1 and CDR2: NNHNN and SYGAGS (reference sequence). The CDR3 spans 13 residues. The covered CDR3 bases are TGTGCCAGCGGCCCACCGGGACAAGAA. This translates into CASGPPGQE. The whole CDR3 is CASGPPGQETLYF.

This clone was counted only a few times. Genes and germline come from the mouse. Coverage ceases 4 residues before the CDR3 finishes, and the germline J gene fills in the end. The V call is TRBV5, the J call TRBJ1-1; 9 nucleotides match TRBD1. After removal of 5 bases from V and 4 bases from J, the junction contained 2 bases not matched to a gene. Germline CDR1 reads LGHNA; CDR2 reads YNLKQL (reference sequence). The CDR3 extends over 13 amino acids. CDR3 residues: CASSKTGGTEVFF. Partial CDR3 DNA: TGTGCCAGCAGCAAGACAGGGGGCACA.

In regard to this clone: Gene names follow the mouse nomenclature. With the read ending 4 residues before the CDR3 end, the germline J gene is used to fill in that end. This chain links TRBV31 with TRBJ2-5; possibly TRBD1 for D (6 bases). In germline, CDR1 is GKSSPN, CDR2 SITVG. This CDR3 region has 13 residues. The CDR3 protein is CALERAGVDTQYF. The DNA read from the CDR3 is TGTGCCCTGGAAAGGGCAGGGGTGGAC.

A word on this clone: Gene names are mouse gene names. Read sequence stops 4 residues before the CDR3 end, and the germline J gene provides the missing end. The V gene is TRBV5, the J gene TRBJ2-5, with 8 nucleotides matching TRBD2. The CDR3 has 15 residues. Germline V CDR1 and CDR2: LGHNA, YNLKQL (reference sequence). The CDR3 DNA, read in part, is TGTGCCAGCAGCCATACTGGGGGATTGGAGGAC. It specifies CASSHTGGLED. The entire CDR3 protein reads CASSHTGGLEDTQYF.

This clone showed up just a few times. The gene symbols are mouse symbols. Coverage ceases 4 residues before the CDR3 finishes, and the germline J gene fills in the end. The chain links TRBV5 to TRBJ2-3; TRBD2 agrees at 10 bases. This CDR3 spans 15 amino acids. The V segment lost 6 bases and the J segment 0 bases; nucleotides outside the gene matches: 3. Germline loops: CDR1 LGHNA, CDR2 YNLKQL (reference sequence). The CDR3: CASRSGLGSAETLYF. The DNA read from the CDR3 is TGTGCCAGCAGATCGGGACTGGGGAGTGCAGAA.

This clone has just a few counts. The germline and genes are mouse ones. The read ends 4 residues shy of where the CDR3 ends; the end is completed using the germline J gene. The chain recombines TRBV19 with TRBJ2-5; TRBD2 matches 9 bases. The germline V gene has CDR1 FNHDT and CDR2 SITEND (reference sequence). The length of the CDR3 is 14 residues. The CDR3 loop is CASTSTGGRDTQYF. The sequenced CDR3 bases are TGTGCCAGCACCTCGACTGGGGGACGGGAC.